This T cell receptor (beta chain) was recovered during a study of neurological immune-mediated disorders. 5'RACE employing 10-nucleotide random UMIs yielded the cDNA. Sequencing of 15-18 subjects in each run yielded over 180 million TCR-beta sequences. Each CDR3 protein gets one entry after TCRdb re-called the 5' RACE reads with MiXCR. The sample has tens of thousands of distinct CDR3 sequences, 9.5% to 13% seen once. The controls, all healthy individuals, were blood bank volunteers in Maryland, USA. Stored at -80 C, 2 million PBMCs were the source of the unsorted libraries. V lost 1 base and J 12 bases, leaving 10 bases between the germline ends. This CDR3 has 13 amino acids. The germline V gene has CDR1 MNHNY and CDR2 SVGAGI (reference sequence).

The V and J genes are TRBV6-6 and TRBJ1-6; D gene uncertain. This clonotype was sampled from a woman aged 60-75 years in good health. Sequencing was performed on PBMCs. This chain's CDR3 is CASSYYGTLPLHF. For the CDR3, the DNA is TGTGCCAGCAGTTACTATGGTACTCTACCCCTCCACTTT.